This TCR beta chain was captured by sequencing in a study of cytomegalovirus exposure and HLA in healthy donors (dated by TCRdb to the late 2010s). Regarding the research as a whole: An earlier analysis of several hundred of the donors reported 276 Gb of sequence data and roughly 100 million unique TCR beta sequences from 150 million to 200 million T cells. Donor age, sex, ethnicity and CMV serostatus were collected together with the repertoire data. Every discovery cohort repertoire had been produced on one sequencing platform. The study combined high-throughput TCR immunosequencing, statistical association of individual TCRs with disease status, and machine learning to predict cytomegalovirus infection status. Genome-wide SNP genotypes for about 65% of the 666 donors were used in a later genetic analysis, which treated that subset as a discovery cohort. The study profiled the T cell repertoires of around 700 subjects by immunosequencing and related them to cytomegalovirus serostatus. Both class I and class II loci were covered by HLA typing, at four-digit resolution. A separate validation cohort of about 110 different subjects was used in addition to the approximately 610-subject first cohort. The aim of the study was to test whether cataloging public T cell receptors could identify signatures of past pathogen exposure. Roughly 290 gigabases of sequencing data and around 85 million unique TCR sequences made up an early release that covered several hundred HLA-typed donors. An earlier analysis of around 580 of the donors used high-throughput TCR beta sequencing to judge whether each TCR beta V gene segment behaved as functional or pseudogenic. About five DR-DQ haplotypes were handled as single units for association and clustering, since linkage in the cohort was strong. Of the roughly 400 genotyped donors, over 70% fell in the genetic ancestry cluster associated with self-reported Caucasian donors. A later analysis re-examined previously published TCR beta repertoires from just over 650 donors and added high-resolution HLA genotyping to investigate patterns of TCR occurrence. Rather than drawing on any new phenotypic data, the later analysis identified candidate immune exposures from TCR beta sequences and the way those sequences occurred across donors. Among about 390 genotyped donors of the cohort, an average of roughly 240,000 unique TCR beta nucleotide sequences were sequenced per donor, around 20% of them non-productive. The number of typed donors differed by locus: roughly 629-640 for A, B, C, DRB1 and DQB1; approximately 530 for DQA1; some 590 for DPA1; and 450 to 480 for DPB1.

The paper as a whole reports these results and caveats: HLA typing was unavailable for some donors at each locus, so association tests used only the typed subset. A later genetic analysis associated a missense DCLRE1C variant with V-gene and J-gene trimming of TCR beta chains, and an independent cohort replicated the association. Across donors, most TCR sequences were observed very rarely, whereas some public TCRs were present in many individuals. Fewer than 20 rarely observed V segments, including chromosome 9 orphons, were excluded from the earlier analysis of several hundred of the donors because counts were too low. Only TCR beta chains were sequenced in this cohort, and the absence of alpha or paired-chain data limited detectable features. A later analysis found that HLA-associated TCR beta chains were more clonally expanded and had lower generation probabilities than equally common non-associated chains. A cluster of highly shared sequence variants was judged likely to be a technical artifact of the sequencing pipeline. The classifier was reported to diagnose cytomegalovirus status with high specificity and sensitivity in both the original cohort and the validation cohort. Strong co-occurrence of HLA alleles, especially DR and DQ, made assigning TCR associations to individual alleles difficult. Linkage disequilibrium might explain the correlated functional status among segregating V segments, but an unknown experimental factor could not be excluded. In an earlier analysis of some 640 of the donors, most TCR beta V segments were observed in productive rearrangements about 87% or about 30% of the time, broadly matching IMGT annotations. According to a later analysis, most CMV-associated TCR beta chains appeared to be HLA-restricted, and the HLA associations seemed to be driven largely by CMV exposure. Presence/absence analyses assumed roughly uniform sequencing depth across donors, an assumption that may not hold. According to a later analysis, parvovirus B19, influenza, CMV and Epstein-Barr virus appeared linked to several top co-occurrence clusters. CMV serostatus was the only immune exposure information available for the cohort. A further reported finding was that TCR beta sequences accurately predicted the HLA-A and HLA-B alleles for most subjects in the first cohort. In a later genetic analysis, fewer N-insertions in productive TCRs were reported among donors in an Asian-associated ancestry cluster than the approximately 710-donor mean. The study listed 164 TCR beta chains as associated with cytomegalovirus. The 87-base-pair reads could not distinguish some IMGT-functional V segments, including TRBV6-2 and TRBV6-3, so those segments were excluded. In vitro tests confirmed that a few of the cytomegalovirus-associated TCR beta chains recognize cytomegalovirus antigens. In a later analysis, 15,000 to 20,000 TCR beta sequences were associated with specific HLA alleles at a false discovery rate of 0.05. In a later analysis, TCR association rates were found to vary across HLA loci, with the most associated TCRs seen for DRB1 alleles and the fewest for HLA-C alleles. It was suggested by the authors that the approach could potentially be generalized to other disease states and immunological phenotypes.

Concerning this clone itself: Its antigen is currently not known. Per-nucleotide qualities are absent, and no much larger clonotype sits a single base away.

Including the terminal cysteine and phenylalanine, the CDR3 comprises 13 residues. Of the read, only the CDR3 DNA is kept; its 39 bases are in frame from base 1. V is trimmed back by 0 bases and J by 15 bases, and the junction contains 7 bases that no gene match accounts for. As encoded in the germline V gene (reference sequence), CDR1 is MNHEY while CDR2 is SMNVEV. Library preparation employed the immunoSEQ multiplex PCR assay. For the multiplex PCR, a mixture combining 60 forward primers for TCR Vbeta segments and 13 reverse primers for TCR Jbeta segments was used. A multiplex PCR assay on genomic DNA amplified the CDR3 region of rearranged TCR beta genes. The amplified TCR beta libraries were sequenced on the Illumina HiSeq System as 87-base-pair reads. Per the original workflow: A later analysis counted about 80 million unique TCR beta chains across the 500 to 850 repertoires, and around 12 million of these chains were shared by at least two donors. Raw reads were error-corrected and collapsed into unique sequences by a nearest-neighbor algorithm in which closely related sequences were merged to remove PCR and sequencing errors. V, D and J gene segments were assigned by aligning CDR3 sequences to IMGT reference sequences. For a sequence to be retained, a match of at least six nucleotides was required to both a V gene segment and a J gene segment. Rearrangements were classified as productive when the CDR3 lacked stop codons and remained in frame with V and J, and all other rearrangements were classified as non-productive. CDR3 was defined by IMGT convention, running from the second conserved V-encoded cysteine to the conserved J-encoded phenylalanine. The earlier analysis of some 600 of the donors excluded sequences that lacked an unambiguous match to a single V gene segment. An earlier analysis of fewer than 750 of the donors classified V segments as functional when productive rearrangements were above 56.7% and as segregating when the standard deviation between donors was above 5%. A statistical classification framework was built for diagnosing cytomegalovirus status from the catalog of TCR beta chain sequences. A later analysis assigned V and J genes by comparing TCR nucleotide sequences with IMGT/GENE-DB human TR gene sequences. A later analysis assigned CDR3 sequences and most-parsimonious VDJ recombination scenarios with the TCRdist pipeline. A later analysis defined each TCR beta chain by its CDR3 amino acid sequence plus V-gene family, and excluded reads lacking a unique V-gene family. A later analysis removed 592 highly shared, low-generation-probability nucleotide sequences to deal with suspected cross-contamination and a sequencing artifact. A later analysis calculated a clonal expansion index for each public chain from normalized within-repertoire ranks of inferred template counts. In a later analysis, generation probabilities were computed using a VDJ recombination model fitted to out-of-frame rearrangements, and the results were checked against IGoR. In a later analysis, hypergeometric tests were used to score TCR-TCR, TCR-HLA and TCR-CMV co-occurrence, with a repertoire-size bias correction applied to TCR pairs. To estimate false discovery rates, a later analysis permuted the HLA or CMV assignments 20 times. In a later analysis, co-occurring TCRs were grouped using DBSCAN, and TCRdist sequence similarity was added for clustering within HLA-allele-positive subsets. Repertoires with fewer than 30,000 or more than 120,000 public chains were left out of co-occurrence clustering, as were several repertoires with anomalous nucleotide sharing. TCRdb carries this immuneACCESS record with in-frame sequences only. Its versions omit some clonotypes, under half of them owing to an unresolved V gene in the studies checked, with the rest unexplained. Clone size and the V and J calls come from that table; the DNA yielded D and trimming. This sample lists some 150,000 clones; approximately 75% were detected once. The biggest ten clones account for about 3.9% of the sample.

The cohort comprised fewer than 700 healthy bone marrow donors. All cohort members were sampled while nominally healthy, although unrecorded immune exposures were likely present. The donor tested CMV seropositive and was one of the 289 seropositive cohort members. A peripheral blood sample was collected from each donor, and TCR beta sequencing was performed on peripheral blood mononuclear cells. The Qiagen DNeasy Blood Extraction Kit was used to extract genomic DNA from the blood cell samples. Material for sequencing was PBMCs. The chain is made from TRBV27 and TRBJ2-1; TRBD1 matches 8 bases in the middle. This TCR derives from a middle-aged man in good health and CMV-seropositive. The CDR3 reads CASSLSAGGLPFF. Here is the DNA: TGTGCCAGCAGTTTATCGGCAGGGGGCCTTCCGTTCTTC.